This T cell receptor (beta chain) derives from a study of T-cell reconstitution after alpha-beta-depleted transplantation in children. Unique molecular identifiers were built into the TCRbeta library. MiXCR, run by TCRdb on the PCR reads, gives a single entry per CDR3 protein. The top ten hold about 3% of the sample, which has over 150,000 distinct CDR3 sequences, approximately 6.8% seen once. In this sample, this clonotype turned up many times. V was shortened by 1 base and J by 10 bases, with 12 bases between the two germline ends. Germline CDR1 reads SGHRS; CDR2 reads YFSETQ. The CDR3 covers 13 residues.

Sequences were derived from PBMCs from the stem cell graft donor, sampled from the stem cell graft. The receptor comes from a human donor who donated a stem cell graft to a child with Wiskott-Aldrich syndrome. The V gene is TRBV5-1, the J gene TRBJ2-1, with D tentatively TRBD2 (5 bases). The CDR3 DNA is TGCGCCAGCAGCTTGTATCTAGCCCGGGAGCAGTTCTTC. Residues: CASSLYLAREQFF.